The next 7 T cell receptor beta chains were all read from a single sample in a study of T cells in Graves' hyperthyroidism and ophthalmopathy. Amplified regions were TCR beta CDR3 sequences from RNA transcripts. TCR CDR3 underwent first-round RT-PCR with the HTBI primer set. In TCRdb, the multiplex PCR reads were re-called with MiXCR into one record per CDR3 protein. The table shows over 700,000 distinct CDR3 sequences, with 30% to 40% occurring only once. The specimen sequenced was blood. The receptor source for this set is a woman in her thirties or forties with Graves' hyperthyroidism.

Concerning this clonotype: A much bigger clone sits one base away, suggesting this may be a read error. The chain employs TRBV5-4 and TRBJ2-5; 15 bases map to TRBD2. Germline CDR1 is SGHNT and CDR2 is YYREEE (reference sequence). The CDR3 length is 15 residues. CDR3 protein: CASSWGLAGGEAQYF. The CDR3 nucleotides read TGTGCCAGCAGCTGGGGACTAGCGGGAGGAGAGGCCCAGTACTTC.

Concerning this clonotype itself: Being one base from a much bigger clone, this may be a read error. The chain combines TRBV29-1 with TRBJ2-5; TRBD2 aligns across 10 bases. V was clipped by 4 bases and J by 5 bases; unmatched bases: 10. The germline gives CDR1 SQVTM, CDR2 ANQGSEA. The CDR3 is 15 amino acids. The CDR3 here is CSVVAAGGPGETQYF. CDR3 sequence (DNA): TGCAGCGTTGTCGCAGCGGGAGGGCCGGGTGAGACCCAGTACTTC. The whole variable domain, remainder taken from reference TRBV29-1 and TRBJ2-5, is SAVISQKPSRDICQRGTSLTIQCQVDSQVTMMFWYRQQPGQSLTLIATANQGSEATYESGFVIDKFPISRPNLTFSTLTVSNMSPEDSSIYLCSVVAAGGPGETQYFGPGTRLLVL.

This clonotype was observed many times. This rearrangement joins TRBV10-1 to TRBJ1-6; D ambiguous. Germline-derived CDR1 and CDR2 are WNHNN and SYGVQD (reference sequence). V was cut by 2 bases and J by 6 bases, with 5 bases left in between. CDR3 length: 13 residues. CDR3 sequence: CASSEIPNSPLHF. For the CDR3, the DNA is TGCGCCAGCAGTGAGATCCCTAATTCACCCCTCCACTTT.

This clonotype was seen more than once but under ten times. CDR3 sequence (DNA): TGTGCCAGCAGTCCGAGATCAGTTGTCTACGAGCAGTACTTC. This translates into CASSPRSVVYEQYF. The V and J genes are TRBV28 and TRBJ2-7; D is unresolved. Germline V gene lookup returns CDR1 MDHEN and CDR2 SYDVKM. V was clipped by 5 bases and J by 3 bases, with 14 bases between them. CDR3 length: 14 residues. Together with reference TRBV28 and TRBJ2-7, the CDR3 gives the full variable domain: DVKVTQSSRYLVKRTGEKVFLECVQDMDHENMFWYRQDPGLGLRLIYFSYDVKMKEKGDIPEGYSVSREKKERFSLILESASTNQTSMYLCASSPRSVVYEQYFGPGTRLTVT.

In its sample, this clonotype was seen many times. The chain couples TRBV7-2 to TRBJ2-2; unclear D gene. Germline lookup yields CDR1 SGHTA and CDR2 FQGNSA. The V gene lost 5 bases and the J gene lost 5 bases, with 6 bases spanning the gap. This CDR3 contains 12 residues. In nucleotides, the CDR3 is TGTGCCAGCAGCACGGATACCGGGGAGCTGTTTTTT. Encoded protein: CASSTDTGELFF.

This clonotype was found once. This sequence joins TRBV2 and TRBJ2-3; 8 bases map to TRBD2. CDR1 is SNHLY and CDR2 is FYNNEI in the germline V gene. The J segment lost 3 bases and the V segment lost 6 bases, leaving 5 bases of the junction unmatched. This CDR3 contains 14 residues. CDR3 region: CASRRAGVTDTQYF. In DNA form, the CDR3 reads TGTGCCAGCAGGAGAGCGGGGGTAACAGATACGCAGTATTTT.

This clonotype turned up a few times. V gene TRBV10-3 combines with J gene TRBJ2-5; 13 positions agree with TRBD2. From germline, CDR1 is ENHRY and CDR2 SYGVKD. This CDR3 contains 16 residues. Unmatched junction bases numbered 2, after V lost 0 bases and J lost 4 bases. CDR3 sequence: CAISESRLAGGETQYF. CDR3 DNA sequence: TGTGCCATCAGTGAGTCTCGACTAGCGGGAGGAGAGACCCAGTACTTC.